A selection of T cell receptor beta chains follows, all from one sample in a study of cytomegalovirus exposure and HLA in healthy donors. TCRdb's copy holds only in-frame clones and misses some; the assay was immunoSEQ multiplex PCR. Of roughly 200,000 clones listed, 80% to 85% are singletons. What was sequenced was PBMCs. Receptors were obtained from a woman aged 25-40 years in good health and CMV-seronegative. The CDR3 runs from the conserved cysteine through the conserved F or W. The D gene is left open where the match is weak. Not every row has a clone size; where given, it reads once, few, many or a size class.

j_gene: TRBJ2-6; abundance: -; v_gene: TRBV7-9; d_gene: TRBD1; CDR3aa: CASSPRQGPGANVLTF; CDR3nt: TGTGCCAGCAGCCCCCGACAGGGCCCTGGGGCCAACGTCCTGACTTTC
j_gene: TRBJ2-7; abundance: -; v_gene: TRBV27; d_gene: TRBD1; CDR3aa: CASSFSTGGSYEQYF; CDR3nt: TGTGCCAGCAGTTTCTCGACAGGGGGATCCTACGAGCAGTACTTC
j_gene: TRBJ2-7; abundance: few; v_gene: TRBV2; d_gene: -; CDR3aa: CASTTYSIGAAHDF; CDR3nt: TGTGCCAGCACTACATACTCGATTGGGGCAGCGCATGACTTC
j_gene: TRBJ1-4; abundance: -; v_gene: TRBV6-1; d_gene: TRBD1; CDR3aa: CASSVQGGHNEKLFF; CDR3nt: TGTGCCAGCAGTGTTCAGGGGGGCCATAATGAAAAACTGTTTTTT
j_gene: TRBJ1-4; abundance: -; v_gene: TRBV29-1; d_gene: -; CDR3aa: CSGNRAVDEKLFF; CDR3nt: TGCAGCGGTAACAGGGCGGTCGATGAAAAACTGTTTTTT
j_gene: TRBJ2-7; abundance: -; v_gene: TRBV6-6; d_gene: TRBD2; CDR3aa: CASSPSSGKGSYEQYF; CDR3nt: TGTGCCAGCAGCCCCAGTAGCGGGAAAGGCTCCTACGAGCAGTACTTC
j_gene: TRBJ1-2; abundance: -; v_gene: TRBV21-1; d_gene: -; CDR3aa: CASSTSLGGYTF; CDR3nt: TGTGCCAGCAGCACTTCGTTGGGCGGCTACACCTTC
j_gene: TRBJ1-4; abundance: -; v_gene: TRBV6-6; d_gene: TRBD1; CDR3aa: CASSYATGGSEKLFF; CDR3nt: TGTGCCAGCAGTTACGCAACAGGGGGCAGTGAAAAACTGTTTTTT
j_gene: TRBJ2-7; abundance: -; v_gene: TRBV27; d_gene: TRBD2; CDR3aa: CASSLSGVSSYEQYF; CDR3nt: TGTGCCAGCAGCCTTAGCGGGGTTAGCTCCTACGAGCAGTACTTC
j_gene: TRBJ1-5; abundance: -; v_gene: TRBV28; d_gene: -; CDR3aa: CASSSPGLYGSTRPQHF; CDR3nt: TGTGCCAGCAGTTCCCCCGGACTTTACGGGTCTACGCGGCCCCAGCATTTT
j_gene: TRBJ1-2; abundance: -; v_gene: TRBV6-5; d_gene: TRBD1; CDR3aa: CASSYSKGGVGYTF; CDR3nt: TGTGCCAGCAGTTACTCGAAAGGGGGCGTAGGCTACACCTTC
j_gene: TRBJ1-1; abundance: -; v_gene: TRBV18; d_gene: -; CDR3aa: CASSATANTEAFF; CDR3nt: TGTGCCAGCTCAGCGACAGCGAACACTGAAGCTTTCTTT
j_gene: TRBJ1-2; abundance: -; v_gene: TRBV28; d_gene: TRBD1; CDR3aa: CASIPARQGPWGYTF; CDR3nt: TGTGCCAGCATTCCAGCGCGACAGGGCCCTTGGGGCTACACCTTC
j_gene: TRBJ1-6; abundance: -; v_gene: TRBV27; d_gene: TRBD1; CDR3aa: CASTLGQNNSPLHF; CDR3nt: TGTGCCAGCACCCTGGGACAGAATAATTCACCCCTCCACTTT
j_gene: TRBJ1-4; abundance: -; v_gene: TRBV7-9; d_gene: TRBD1; CDR3aa: CASSSPRTGGFNEKLFF; CDR3nt: TGTGCCAGCAGTTCCCCCCGGACAGGGGGTTTTAATGAAAAACTGTTTTTT
j_gene: TRBJ2-7; abundance: -; v_gene: TRBV6-5; d_gene: TRBD1; CDR3aa: CASTLTGGPYEQYF; CDR3nt: TGTGCCAGCACCCTCACAGGGGGGCCCTACGAGCAGTACTTC
j_gene: TRBJ2-7; abundance: few; v_gene: TRBV4-1; d_gene: TRBD2; CDR3aa: CASSHLAGDSYEQYF; CDR3nt: TGCGCCAGCAGCCACCTAGCGGGAGACTCCTACGAGCAGTACTTC
j_gene: TRBJ2-7; abundance: once; v_gene: TRBV5-4; d_gene: TRBD2; CDR3aa: CASSVGPLSVAGSLDEQYF; CDR3nt: TGTGCCAGCAGCGTCGGACCCCTTTCTGTAGCGGGGAGTCTGGACGAGCAGTACTTC
j_gene: TRBJ1-5; abundance: -; v_gene: TRBV19; d_gene: TRBD1; CDR3aa: CASSPGQGHQHF; CDR3nt: TGTGCCAGTAGTCCAGGACAGGGACACCAGCATTTT
j_gene: TRBJ2-2; abundance: -; v_gene: TRBV5-6; d_gene: -; CDR3aa: CASSSQGEGGELFF; CDR3nt: TGTGCCAGCAGCTCCCAAGGGGAAGGCGGGGAGCTGTTTTTT
j_gene: TRBJ1-2; abundance: -; v_gene: TRBV19; d_gene: -; CDR3aa: CASTPVSRGGYTF; CDR3nt: TGTGCCAGTACCCCCGTTTCGCGAGGAGGCTACACCTTC
j_gene: TRBJ1-1; abundance: -; v_gene: TRBV19; d_gene: -; CDR3aa: CASSDHRPLNTEAFF; CDR3nt: TGTGCCAGTAGTGACCACAGACCTTTGAACACTGAAGCTTTCTTT